The next 10 T cell receptor beta chains were all read from a single sample in a study of technical replicates of blood from a handful of donors. Libraries were prepared by immunoSEQ multiplex PCR; TCRdb keeps only in-frame clonotypes and omits some of them. The sample has about 97,000 clones, roughly 96% seen once. Sequencing input: T cells isolated from PBMCs. Receptors originate from a human donor in good health.

This rearrangement joins TRBV5-1 to TRBJ2-7, with D unresolved. Germline CDR1 and CDR2: SGHRS and YFSETQ. The CDR3 is 12 amino acids. The V gene lost 0 bases and the J gene lost 6 bases, with 7 bases spanning the gap. The DNA of the CDR3 is TGCGCCAGCAGCTTGGCTTCTCGCGAGCAGTACTTC. It translates to CASSLASREQYF.

The rearrangement links TRBV29-1 to TRBJ1-2; 9 bases are a match to TRBD1. Germline V gene data show CDR1 as SQVTM and CDR2 as ANQGSEA. The CDR3 is made up of 13 amino acids. V lost 7 bases and J lost 6; bases outside the gene matches: 9. CDR3 nucleotide sequence: TGCAGCGCTGGGCTGGGACAGGGTCATGGCTACACCTTC. It translates to CSAGLGQGHGYTF.

The V gene is TRBV18, the J gene TRBJ1-1; D uncertain. The CDR3 has 14 residues. Deletions cut 3 bases from V and 3 bases from J, with 11 bases between. CDR1 KGHSH and CDR2 LQKENI come from the germline V gene. The CDR3 DNA is TGTGCCAGCTCACCCACGCACTCTCACACTGAAGCTTTCTTT. Its translation is CASSPTHSHTEAFF.

By frequency in the sample, this clone is medium-sized. The CDR3 protein is CASSDNSGSYNEQFF. DNA for the CDR3: TGTGCCAGCAGTGACAATAGCGGGAGCTACAATGAGCAGTTCTTC. J is TRBJ2-1 and V is TRBV6-4, with 9 bases identical to TRBD2. Germline CDR1 MRHNA, CDR2 SNTAGT. The CDR3 covers 15 residues. Trimming cost V 2 bases and J 3 bases; bases outside gene matches: 2.

This chain joins TRBV7-3 and TRBJ2-2; D is unclear. The CDR3 totals 13 residues. The germline V gene has CDR1 SGHTA and CDR2 FQGTGA. Trimming pared 2 bases from V and 9 bases from J, leaving 10 bases between. CDR3 coding DNA: TGTGCCAGCAGCTTATATCCCGGTCGGGAGCTGTTTTTT. This sequence encodes CASSLYPGRELFF.

In this sample, this clone turned up once. The gene calls are TRBV19 and TRBJ1-5; 12 bases agree with TRBD1. V was pared by 6 bases and J by 1 base, with 1 base of the junction left unmatched. The CDR3 is 15 amino acids. Germline assignment: CDR1 LNHDA and CDR2 SQIVND (reference sequence). The CDR3: CASSGTGGSNQPQHF. The CDR3 region has the DNA TGTGCCAGTAGCGGGACAGGGGGCAGCAATCAGCCCCAGCATTTT.

The chain links TRBV5-1 to TRBJ2-1; maybe TRBD2 (5 bases). The CDR3 spans 14 residues. Germline V gives CDR1 SGHRS, CDR2 YFSETQ. Deletions cut 3 bases from V and 5 bases from J, with 12 bases between. CDR3 residues: CASSWTGRNNEQFF. The CDR3 DNA sequence: TGCGCCAGCAGCTGGACTGGCAGAAACAATGAGCAGTTCTTC.

The chain carries TRBV7-2 and TRBJ2-5; TRBD2 is a possible D gene (5 bases). The CDR3 extends over 13 amino acids. Trimming pared 6 bases from V and 0 bases from J, leaving 8 bases between. The germline CDR1 and CDR2 sequences are SGHTA and FQGNSA. CDR3 nucleotides: TGTGCCAGCAGGTCGACTAACCAAGAGACCCAGTACTTC. It translates to CASRSTNQETQYF.

This chain connects TRBV27 to TRBJ1-5; the match to TRBD1 covers 8 bases. V shed 6 bases, J shed 2 bases, and the junction held 6 bases outside the gene matches. Germline values: CDR1 MNHEY, CDR2 SMNVEV (reference sequence). The CDR3 contains 15 residues. CDR3 protein: CASRLTTGGNQPQHF. Written as DNA, the CDR3 is TGTGCCAGCAGACTAACGACAGGGGGCAATCAGCCCCAGCATTTT.

The chain joins TRBV30 to TRBJ2-4, with unresolved D. Germline V CDR1 and CDR2: GTSNPN, SVGIG (reference sequence). Trimming removed 7 bases from V and 0 bases from J, with 10 bases in between. The CDR3 runs to 13 residues. The CDR3 region has the DNA TGTGCCTCCTCCTCGGGAGCCAAAAACATTCAGTACTTC. It encodes CASSSGAKNIQYF.